Included here is one TCR beta chain sequence, with context. Its matching antigen is unknown. Treatment given: oral pan-JAK inhibitor, 5-10 mg twice daily. RNA extraction and reverse transcription yielded cDNA as sequencing template. The assay was immunoSEQ multiplex PCR, and TCRdb's table has in-frame clones only and misses some. The sample carries some 210,000 clones, roughly 66% recorded once. The data derive from a study of CD8+ T cells in alopecia areata. Findings and caveats of the study: The treated group had a single nonresponder, limiting CD8+ expansion-response conclusions. In scalp and blood during tofacitinib, many expanded lesional clones persisted.

Looked up from germline, CDR1 is GTSNPN and CDR2 is SVGIG (reference sequence). V was trimmed by 2 bases and J by 7 bases, leaving 3 bases between them. This CDR3 region has 10 residues. The TCR comes from a human donor with alopecia areata. This chain connects TRBV30 to TRBJ2-1, with D hard to call. The sample consisted of CD4+ T cells sorted from blood, taken between weeks 43 and 45, from a patient treated with tofacitinib. CDR3 nucleotides: TGTGCCTGGAGTAGGAATGAGCAGTTCTTC. The encoded protein is CAWSRNEQFF.